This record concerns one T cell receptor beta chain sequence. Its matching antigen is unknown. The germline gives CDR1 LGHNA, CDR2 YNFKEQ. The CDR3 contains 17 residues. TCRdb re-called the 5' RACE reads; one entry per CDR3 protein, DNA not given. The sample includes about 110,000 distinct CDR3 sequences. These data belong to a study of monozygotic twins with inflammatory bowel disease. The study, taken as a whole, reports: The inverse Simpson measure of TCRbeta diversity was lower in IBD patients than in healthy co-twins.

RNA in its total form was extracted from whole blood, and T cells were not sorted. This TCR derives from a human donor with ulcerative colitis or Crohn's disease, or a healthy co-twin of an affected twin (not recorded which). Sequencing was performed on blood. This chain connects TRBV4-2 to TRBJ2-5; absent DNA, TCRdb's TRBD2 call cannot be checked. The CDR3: CASSQGASGGYQETQYF.